This is a list of T cell receptor beta chains from one sample in a study of blood T cell repertoires in COVID-19. TCRdb's copy holds only in-frame clones and misses some; the assay was immunoSEQ multiplex PCR. This table holds about 20,000 clones, more than 70% found once. The sequencing sample was made of peripheral blood. These receptors all come from a human donor in a cohort sampled during active COVID-19. Each CDR3 is given with its conserved first and last residue. The D gene is left open where the match is weak. Clone size, where shown, is once, few, many, or a class for clones that have expanded.

d_gene	v_gene	abundance	j_gene	CDR3aa	CDR3nt
.	TRBV27	.	TRBJ1-4	CASSLFYRDGGDATNEKLFF	TGTGCCAGCAGTTTATTTTACCGGGACGGAGGGGATGCAACTAATGAAAAACTGTTTTTT
.	TRBV6-6	.	TRBJ1-5	CASRLHGEDQPQHF	TGTGCCAGCAGACTCCACGGGGAAGATCAGCCCCAGCATTTT
.	TRBV6-6	.	TRBJ1-5	CASSYAALNQPQHF	TGTGCCAGCAGTTACGCCGCACTCAATCAGCCCCAGCATTTT
.	TRBV6-5	.	TRBJ1-2	CASSYSPRGILDGYTF	TGTGCCAGCAGTTACTCACCAAGGGGGATTTTGGATGGCTACACCTTC
TRBD2	TRBV3-1/TRBV3-2	.	TRBJ2-1	CASSQTSGVYEQFF	TGTGCCAGCAGCCAGACTAGCGGGGTCTATGAGCAGTTCTTC
.	TRBV28	.	TRBJ2-7	CASSTPGQTRSYEQYF	TGTGCCAGCAGCACTCCTGGACAGACCCGTTCCTACGAGCAGTACTTC
TRBD2	TRBV24-1	.	TRBJ2-1	CATQRELKESEQFF	TGTGCCACGCAGCGGGAGCTTAAGGAAAGTGAGCAGTTCTTC
.	TRBV3-1/TRBV3-2	.	TRBJ2-7	CASSLGTGWTYEQYF	TGTGCCAGCAGCCTCGGTACAGGGTGGACCTACGAGCAGTACTTC
.	TRBV7-2	.	TRBJ2-4	CASSLGGNKNIQYF	TGTGCCAGCAGCTTAGGCGGGAATAAAAACATTCAGTACTTC
.	TRBV24-1	.	TRBJ1-3	CATSDVTGNTIYF	TGTGCCACCAGTGATGTTACAGGAAACACCATATATTTT
.	TRBV10-1	.	TRBJ1-1	CASSPTAENTEAFF	TGCGCCAGCTCTCCGACAGCCGAGAACACTGAAGCTTTCTTT
.	TRBV12-3/TRBV12-4	.	TRBJ2-2	CASSYFSGELFF	TGTGCCAGCAGCTACTTCTCCGGGGAGCTGTTTTTT
.	TRBV3-1/TRBV3-2	.	TRBJ2-7	CASSQAGQGGEQYF	TGTGCCAGCAGCCAAGCGGGGCAGGGGGGCGAGCAGTACTTC
TRBD2	TRBV7-9	.	TRBJ2-7	CASSLGLAGTYTYEQYF	TGTGCCAGCAGCTTAGGACTAGCGGGGACCTACACCTACGAGCAGTACTTC
TRBD2	TRBV20-1	.	TRBJ2-7	CSASLLAHSYEQYF	TGCAGTGCTAGTTTACTAGCGCACTCCTACGAGCAGTACTTC
.	TRBV5-5	once	TRBJ1-5	CASSFAGAAQPQHF	TGTGCCAGCAGCTTTGCAGGGGCGGCTCAGCCCCAGCATTTT
.	TRBV6-5	.	TRBJ2-3	CASSRGRETDTQYF	TGTGCCAGCAGCCGGGGGCGGGAGACAGATACGCAGTATTTT
.	TRBV2	.	TRBJ1-2	CASSEQGGNYGYTF	TGTGCCAGCAGTGAGCAGGGAGGTAACTATGGCTACACCTTC
TRBD2	TRBV6-5	.	TRBJ2-7	CASSYQGTSGPYEQYF	TGTGCCAGCAGTTACCAGGGGACTAGCGGGCCGTACGAGCAGTACTTC
.	TRBV30	.	TRBJ1-6	CAWSGSYNSPLHF	TGTGCCTGGTCAGGCTCCTATAATTCACCCCTCCACTTT
TRBD1	TRBV27	once	TRBJ1-1	CASSLGTGVSEAFF	TGTGCCAGCAGTTTAGGGACAGGGGTGTCTGAAGCTTTCTTT
.	TRBV9	.	TRBJ1-3	CASSVDGRPSGNTIYF	TGTGCCAGCAGCGTCGATGGCCGTCCATCTGGAAACACCATATATTTT
TRBD1	TRBV9	once	TRBJ2-5	CASSPGQGTAETQYF	TGTGCCAGCAGCCCGGGACAGGGGACGGCAGAGACCCAGTACTTC
TRBD1	TRBV5-1	few	TRBJ2-1	CASSFLPGQGNEQFF	TGCGCCAGCAGCTTTTTACCGGGACAGGGGAATGAGCAGTTCTTC
.	TRBV30	.	TRBJ2-3	CAWSVSSRGDTQYF	TGTGCCTGGAGTGTAAGTAGTCGAGGAGATACGCAGTATTTT
.	TRBV4-1	.	TRBJ1-3	CASGWTLASGNTIYF	TGCGCCAGCGGATGGACTCTTGCCTCTGGAAACACCATATATTTT
.	TRBV6-1	.	TRBJ2-1	CASSERGLSSYNEQFF	TGTGCCAGCAGTGAAAGGGGTTTAAGCTCCTACAATGAGCAGTTCTTC
.	TRBV11-3	.	TRBJ1-1	CASSLGAGTEAFF	TGTGCCAGCAGCTTAGGGGCTGGGACTGAAGCTTTCTTT
TRBD1	TRBV29-1	.	TRBJ2-1	CSVRGQGTEQFF	TGCAGCGTTCGTGGACAGGGGACTGAGCAGTTCTTC
.	TRBV7-9	.	TRBJ2-5	CARIEETQYF	TGTGCCAGAATCGAAGAGACCCAGTACTTC
.	TRBV2	.	TRBJ1-5	CASRWGDQPQHF	TGTGCCAGCCGGTGGGGGGATCAGCCCCAGCATTTT
TRBD2	TRBV7-9	.	TRBJ2-1	CASSALILAGVDEQFF	TGTGCCAGCAGCGCACTTATACTAGCGGGAGTTGATGAGCAGTTCTTC
.	TRBV5-6	.	TRBJ1-1	CASSDTYGGRTEAFF	TGTGCCAGCAGCGACACCTATGGGGGGAGGACTGAAGCTTTCTTT
.	TRBV5-8	.	TRBJ2-5	CASSLGLSTEETQYF	TGTGCCAGCAGCTTGGGCTTGTCTACTGAAGAGACCCAGTACTTC
.	TRBV6-5	.	TRBJ2-3	CASSGNSADTQYF	TGTGCCAGTTCGGGGAATTCTGCAGATACGCAGTATTTT
TRBD1	TRBV7-8	.	TRBJ1-2	CASSPGGQIYGYTF	TGTGCCAGCAGCCCAGGGGGCCAGATCTATGGCTACACCTTC
.	TRBV15	.	TRBJ2-6	CATSKDQGGANVLTF	TGTGCCACCAGCAAAGACCAGGGCGGGGCCAACGTCCTGACTTTC
TRBD1	TRBV2	.	TRBJ2-1	CASSEMGQPTNEQFF	TGTGCCAGCAGTGAAATGGGACAGCCTACGAATGAGCAGTTCTTC
TRBD1	TRBV7-2	.	TRBJ2-1	CASSAAGQGFDEQFF	TGTGCCAGCAGCGCCGCGGGACAGGGGTTCGATGAGCAGTTCTTC
TRBD2	TRBV7-6	.	TRBJ2-7	CASSLGTSGAPAEQYF	TGTGCCAGCAGCCTCGGGACTAGCGGAGCCCCCGCCGAGCAGTACTTC
.	TRBV21-1	.	TRBJ1-1	CASSEPQTVTEAFF	TGTGCCAGCAGCGAACCCCAGACAGTCACTGAAGCTTTCTTT
TRBD2	TRBV28	.	TRBJ2-2	CATRSGKKNTGELFF	TGTGCCACCAGGAGCGGGAAGAAGAACACCGGGGAGCTGTTTTTT